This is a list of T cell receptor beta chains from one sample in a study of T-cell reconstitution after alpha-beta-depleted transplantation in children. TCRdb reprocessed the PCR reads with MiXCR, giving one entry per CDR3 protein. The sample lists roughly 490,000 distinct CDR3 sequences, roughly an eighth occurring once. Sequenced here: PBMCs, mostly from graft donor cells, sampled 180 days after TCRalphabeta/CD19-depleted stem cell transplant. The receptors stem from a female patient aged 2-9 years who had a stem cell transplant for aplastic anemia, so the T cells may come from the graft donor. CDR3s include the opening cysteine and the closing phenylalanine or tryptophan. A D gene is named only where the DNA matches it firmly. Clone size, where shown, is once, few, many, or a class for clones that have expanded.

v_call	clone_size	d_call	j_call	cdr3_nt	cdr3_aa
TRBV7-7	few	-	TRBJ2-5	TGTGCCAGCAGCTTGGGGCCTGACGCTTTTAGGGGCCAAGAGACCCAGTACTTC	CASSLGPDAFRGQETQYF
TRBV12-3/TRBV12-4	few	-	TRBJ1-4	TGTGCCAGCAGCTTCGTGGGTGAAAAACTGTTTTTT	CASSFVGEKLFF
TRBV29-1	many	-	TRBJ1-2	TGCAGCGGGGAGGGTCTAACTAACTATGGCTACACCTTC	CSGEGLTNYGYTF
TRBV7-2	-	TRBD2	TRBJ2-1	TGTGCCAGCAGCTTAGGACGAAGCGGGAGTGACTACAATGAGCAGTTCTTC	CASSLGRSGSDYNEQFF
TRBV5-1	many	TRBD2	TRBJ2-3	TGCGCCTCGAAGCGACTAGCGGGACTGTCAGATACGCAGTATTTT	CASKRLAGLSDTQYF
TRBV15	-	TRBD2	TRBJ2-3	TGTGCCACCGGCGGCCAGCGGGAGCGAGATACGCAGTATTTT	CATGGQRERDTQYF
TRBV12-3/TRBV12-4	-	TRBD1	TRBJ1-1	TGTGCCAGCAGTCCAAGGGACAGGGTAAGCGCTGAAGCTTTCTTT	CASSPRDRVSAEAFF
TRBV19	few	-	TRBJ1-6	TGTGCCAGTAGTACCAGGGACTGGAGCTCCTATAATTCACCCCTCCACTTT	CASSTRDWSSYNSPLHF
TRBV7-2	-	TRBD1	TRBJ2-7	TGTGCCAGCAGCTTAGTCCGGACAGGGGACTACGAGCAGTACTTC	CASSLVRTGDYEQYF
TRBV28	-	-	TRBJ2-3	TGTGCCAGCAGCATCCCCCGAAATACGCAGTATTTT	CASSIPRNTQYF
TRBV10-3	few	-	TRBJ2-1	TGTGCCATCAGTGATCCCGGGACTCTCTACAATGAGCAGTTCTTC	CAISDPGTLYNEQFF
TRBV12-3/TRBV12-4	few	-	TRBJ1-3	TGTGCCAGCAGTCGAAAAGGACCTACCTCTGGAAACACCATATATTTT	CASSRKGPTSGNTIYF
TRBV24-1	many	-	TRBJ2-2	TGTGCCACCGCGAGGGGAGGTACCGGGGAGCTGTTTTTT	CATARGGTGELFF
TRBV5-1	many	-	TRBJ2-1	TGCGCCAGCAGCCCAGGACCCCGCGGGGCCAATGAGCAGTTCTTC	CASSPGPRGANEQFF
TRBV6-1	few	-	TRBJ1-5	TGTGCCAGCAGTGTGAACAGGGAAGGGGGACCCCAGCATTTT	CASSVNREGGPQHF
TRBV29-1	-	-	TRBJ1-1	TGCAGCGTCGGGTCGGACAGTAGGAACACTGAAGCTTTCTTT	CSVGSDSRNTEAFF
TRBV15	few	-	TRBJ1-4	TGTGCCACCAGCAGTGCCCTCCGGGGTTCAGATGAAAAACTGTTTTTT	CATSSALRGSDEKLFF
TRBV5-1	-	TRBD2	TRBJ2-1	TGCGCCAGCAGCTTGGCCAGCGGGAGGCCCAATGAGCAGTTCTTC	CASSLASGRPNEQFF
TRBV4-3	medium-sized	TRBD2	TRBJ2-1	TGCGCCAGCAGCCCTCTCAGCGGGAGGGGAGGGAATGAGCAGTTCTTC	CASSPLSGRGGNEQFF
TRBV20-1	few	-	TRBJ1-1	TGCAGTGCTAGCTCGGGGAGGGTTGACACTGAAGCTTTCTTT	CSASSGRVDTEAFF
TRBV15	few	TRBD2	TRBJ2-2	TGTGCCACCAGCAGAGATGTCCTGGCAGGGACGGGCCCGGGAGGCACCGGGGAGCTGTTTTTT	CATSRDVLAGTGPGGTGELFF
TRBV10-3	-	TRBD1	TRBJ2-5	TGTGCCATCAGTGAATCCGGACAGGGAGGAAAAGAGACCCAGTACTTC	CAISESGQGGKETQYF
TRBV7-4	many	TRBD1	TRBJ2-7	TGTGCCAGCAGCTCGGACAGGGACCACGAGCAGTACTTC	CASSSDRDHEQYF
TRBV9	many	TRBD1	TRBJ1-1	TGTGCCAGCAGCGTATGGCCCACCCCAACAGGGGATTCTGAAGCTTTCTTT	CASSVWPTPTGDSEAFF
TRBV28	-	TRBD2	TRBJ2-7	TGTGCCAGCAGTACCCGTTCTAGCGGGACCCTCGAGCAGTACTTC	CASSTRSSGTLEQYF
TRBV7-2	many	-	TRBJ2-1	TGTGCCAGCAGCTTAGTGTCTAGCATGAATGAGCAGTTCTTC	CASSLVSSMNEQFF
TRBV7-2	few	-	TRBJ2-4	TGTGCCAGCACCAGGACAGAAATAGCCAAAAACATTCAGTACTTC	CASTRTEIAKNIQYF
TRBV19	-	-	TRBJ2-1	TGTGCCAGTAGTACTAGCGGAGGGGGGTCCTACAATGAGCAGTTCTTC	CASSTSGGGSYNEQFF
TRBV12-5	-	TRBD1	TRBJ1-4	TGTGCTAGTGGTCGGCGTCCCGGGACAGCAACTAATGAAAAACTGTTTTTT	CASGRRPGTATNEKLFF
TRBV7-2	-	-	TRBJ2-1	TGTGCCAGCAGCCGAACACAGGGCCCTTTTGATAATGAGCAGTTCTTC	CASSRTQGPFDNEQFF
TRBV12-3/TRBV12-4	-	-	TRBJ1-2	TGTGCCAGCAGTTTAGGTGGCAGGGTCTATGGCTACACCTTC	CASSLGGRVYGYTF
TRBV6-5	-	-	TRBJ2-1	TGTGCCAGCAGTTACAGGGAATCGTACAATGAGCAGTTCTTC	CASSYRESYNEQFF
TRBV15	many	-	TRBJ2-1	TGTGCCACCAGCAGAGATACGGACTTCAATGAGCAGTTCTTC	CATSRDTDFNEQFF
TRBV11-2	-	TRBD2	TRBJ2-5	TGTGCCAGCAGCTTATATCCCGCGGGAGGGCCTTTGAAAGAGACCCAGTACTTC	CASSLYPAGGPLKETQYF
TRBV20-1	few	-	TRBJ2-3	TGCAGTGCTAGAGGGGCCGGGCGGAGGGGAGATACGCAGTATTTT	CSARGAGRRGDTQYF
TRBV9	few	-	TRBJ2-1	TGTGCCAGCAGCGTAGGCCAGGGCTACAATGAGCAGTTCTTC	CASSVGQGYNEQFF
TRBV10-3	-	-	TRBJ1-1	TGTGCCATCAGCAGGGGTCTGGGCACTGAAGCTTTCTTT	CAISRGLGTEAFF
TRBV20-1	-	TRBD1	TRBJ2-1	TGCAGTGCTAGACACCCAGGGCAGGGGGCGCGGAATGAGCAGTTCTTC	CSARHPGQGARNEQFF
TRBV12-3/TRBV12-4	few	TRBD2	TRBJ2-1	TGTGCCAGCAGTTTCGGGACTAGCTGGAATGAGCAGTTCTTC	CASSFGTSWNEQFF
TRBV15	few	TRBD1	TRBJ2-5	TGTGCCACCAGCAAAGCACAGGGGGGAGAGACCCAGTACTTC	CATSKAQGGETQYF
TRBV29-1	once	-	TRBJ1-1	TGCAGCGTTGTGTTCCGGAGGGACACTGAAGCTTTCTTT	CSVVFRRDTEAFF
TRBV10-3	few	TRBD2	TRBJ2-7	TGTGCCATCAGAAAGCGGGAGGGCCTAGAATACGAGCAGTACTTC	CAIRKREGLEYEQYF
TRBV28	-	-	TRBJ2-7	TGTGCCAGCAGTTTCGAAAGGGGCAGCTACGAGCAGTACTTC	CASSFERGSYEQYF
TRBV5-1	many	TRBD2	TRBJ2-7	TGCGCCAGCAGCTTGGCACGCGGGAGTAACCACGAGCAGTACTTC	CASSLARGSNHEQYF
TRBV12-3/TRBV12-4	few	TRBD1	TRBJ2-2	TGTGCCAGCAGTTTCGAGGACAGGGGCAACACCGGGGAGCTGTTTTTT	CASSFEDRGNTGELFF
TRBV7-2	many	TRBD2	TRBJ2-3	TGTGCCAGCAGCTTACCGATAGCGGGAGGATACACAGATACGCAGTATTTT	CASSLPIAGGYTDTQYF
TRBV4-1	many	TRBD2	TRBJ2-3	TGCGCCAGCAGCCAAGAAGGGCGACGCGGGAGTACCGCAGATACGCAGTATTTT	CASSQEGRRGSTADTQYF
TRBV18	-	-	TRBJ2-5	TGTGCCAGCGCCGGACTGTCGTACCAAGAGACCCAGTACTTC	CASAGLSYQETQYF
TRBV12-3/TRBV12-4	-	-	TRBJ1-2	TGTGCCAGCACCCTACGGGGGGCTAACTATGGCTACACCTTC	CASTLRGANYGYTF
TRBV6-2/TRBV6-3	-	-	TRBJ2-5	TGTGCCAGCAGTTACCTGAAGGAATCCCCACAAGAGACCCAGTACTTC	CASSYLKESPQETQYF
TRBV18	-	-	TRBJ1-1	TGTGCCAGCTCACCACGTCTAGACAGCAACACTGAAGCTTTCTTT	CASSPRLDSNTEAFF
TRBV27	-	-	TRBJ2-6	TGTGCCAGCAGTTTATTCTCCCCGCGGGACAGACGCTCTGGGGCCAACGTCCTGACTTTC	CASSLFSPRDRRSGANVLTF
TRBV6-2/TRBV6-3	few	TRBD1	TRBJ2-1	TGTGCCAGCAAAATCCTGGGGACAGGGGACAATGAGCAGTTCTTC	CASKILGTGDNEQFF
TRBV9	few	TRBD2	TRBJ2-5	TGTGCCAGCAGCGCCCAGAGTGGACTAGGCGAGACCCAGTACTTC	CASSAQSGLGETQYF
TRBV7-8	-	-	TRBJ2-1	TGTGCCAGCAGCACTACTAGAATCAATGAGCAGTTCTTC	CASSTTRINEQFF
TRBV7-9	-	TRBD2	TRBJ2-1	TGTGCCAGCAGCTTGAGCGGGAGGGGTGACAATGAGCAGTTCTTC	CASSLSGRGDNEQFF
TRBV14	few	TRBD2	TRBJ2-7	TGTGCCAGCAGCCAAGATCGGATAGCGGGAGTGAGCTACGAGCAGTACTTC	CASSQDRIAGVSYEQYF